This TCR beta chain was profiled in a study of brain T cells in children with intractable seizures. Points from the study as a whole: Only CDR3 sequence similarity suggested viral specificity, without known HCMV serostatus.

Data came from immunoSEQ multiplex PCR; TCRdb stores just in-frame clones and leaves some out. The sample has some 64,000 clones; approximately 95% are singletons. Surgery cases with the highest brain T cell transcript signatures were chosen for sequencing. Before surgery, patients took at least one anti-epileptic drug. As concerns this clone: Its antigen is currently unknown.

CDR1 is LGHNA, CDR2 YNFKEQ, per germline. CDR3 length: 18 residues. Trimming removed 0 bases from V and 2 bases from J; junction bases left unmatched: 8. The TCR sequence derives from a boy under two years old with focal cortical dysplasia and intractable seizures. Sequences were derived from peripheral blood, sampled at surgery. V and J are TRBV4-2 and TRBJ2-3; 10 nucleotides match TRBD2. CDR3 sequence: CASSQDRNSGGYTDTQYF. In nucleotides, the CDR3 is TGTGCCAGCAGCCAAGATAGAAATAGCGGGGGGTACACAGATACGCAGTATTTT.